The next 27 T cell receptor beta chains were all read from a single sample in a study of T cell repertoires in cytomegalovirus infection. In TCRdb, the reads were re-called with MiXCR into one record per CDR3 protein. The data show more than 650,000 distinct CDR3 sequences, less than 40% seen once. Sequencing input: PBMCs. All receptors come from a human donor in good health (CMV status not recorded). Some clones in this sample may be carry-over from other donors' samples.

This clonotype was observed a few times. The chain couples TRBV7-6 to TRBJ1-2; 9 nucleotides agree with TRBD1. The junction had 4 bases not matched to a gene; V was cut back by 0 bases and J by 8 bases. Germline assignment: CDR1 SGHVS and CDR2 FNYEAQ. This CDR3 is 14 amino acids long. The DNA of the CDR3 is TGTGCCAGCAGCTTAGCGGGGGACAGGGACGGCTACACCTTC. Protein sequence: CASSLAGDRDGYTF.

This rearrangement joins TRBV19 to TRBJ2-2, with D perhaps assigned TRBD1 or TRBD2 (5 bases each). Germline V CDR1 and CDR2: LNHDA, SQIVND (reference sequence). V gave up 3 bases and J gave up 6 bases, with 14 bases separating them. The CDR3 runs to 15 residues. The DNA for the CDR3 is TGTGCCAGTAGTATCTATGTGGGGACCGCCGGGGAGCTGTTTTTT. Its protein is CASSIYVGTAGELFF.

This clonotype has just a few counts. The chain couples TRBV29-1 to TRBJ2-7; a weak D match, TRBD1 (6 bases). Germline V gene lookup returns CDR1 SQVTM and CDR2 ANQGSEA. The CDR3 is 11 amino acids. Trimming took 6 bases from V and 7 from J, leaving 13 bases between them. The CDR3 spells CSVGTGTEQYF. The CDR3 bases are TGCAGCGTCGGAACCGGGACAGAGCAGTACTTC.

In its sample, this clonotype was seen a few times. The chain joins TRBV27 to TRBJ2-2, with 8 bases that match TRBD2. CDR1 is MNHEY, CDR2 SMNVEV, per germline (reference sequence). The CDR3 spans 16 residues. V lost 3 bases, J lost 5 bases, and 8 bases stayed unmatched. DNA of the CDR3: TGTGCCAGCAGTTTTGAGACTAGCGCATTAACCGGGGAGCTGTTTTTT. Its translation is CASSFETSALTGELFF.

In its sample, this clonotype was seen a few times. The chain joins TRBV20-1 to TRBJ2-7; tentatively, D is TRBD1 or TRBD2 (5 bases each). Germline loops: CDR1 DFQATT, CDR2 SNEGSKA (reference sequence). The CDR3 length is 15 residues. V was shortened by 0 bases and J by 5 bases, with 17 bases between the two germline ends. The CDR3 bases are TGCAGTGCTAGAGACGGTCGCAGGGAGTTCGACGAGCAGTACTTC. Translating it yields CSARDGRREFDEQYF.

This clonotype appeared many times. Possible read error: a much larger clone is one base away. V is TRBV7-6 and J is TRBJ2-1, with 9 bases identical to TRBD2. Looked up from germline, CDR1 is SGHVS and CDR2 is FNYEAQ. The CDR3 loop spans 15 amino acids. V dropped 1 base and J dropped 4; count of bases not matched to a gene: 2. This CDR3 is CASSLVSGGYNEQFF. In nucleotides, the CDR3 is TGTGCCAGCAGCTTAGTTAGCGGGGGTTACAATGAGCAGTTCTTC.

This clonotype was picked up a small number of times. J is TRBJ2-5 and V is TRBV6-1; maybe TRBD2 (6 bases). V was cut by 8 bases and J by 3 bases, with 16 bases left in between. In germline, CDR1 is MNHNS, CDR2 SASEGT. The CDR3 extends over 14 amino acids. The CDR3: CASAFRGAEETQYF. In nucleotides, the CDR3 is TGTGCCAGCGCGTTTCGCGGGGCAGAAGAGACCCAGTACTTC.

As for this clonotype: A read error is likely, as this CDR3 ends without the conserved phenylalanine or tryptophan. The CDR3: CACLVSEYQPQHC. The CDR3 nucleotides are TGTGCCTGCCTAGTTTCCGAGTATCAGCCCCAGCATTGT. The V call is TRBV12-3 or TRBV12-4, the J call TRBJ1-5; D remains unclear. The CDR3 contains 13 residues. Trimming took 11 bases from V and 5 from J, leaving 16 bases between them.

This clonotype was detected many times. The V gene is TRBV4-1, the J gene TRBJ2-1, with D maybe TRBD2 (7 bases). Trimming took 4 bases from V and 8 from J, leaving 21 bases between them. Germline V lookup: CDR1 MGHRA, CDR2 YSYEKL. The CDR3 consists of 16 residues. The CDR3 DNA sequence: TGCGCCAGCAGCCGCCCTGGGGGGGGCCGGGATCATGAGCAGTTCTTC. This gives the protein CASSRPGGGRDHEQFF.

This clonotype was seen a handful of times. The rearrangement uses TRBV5-1 and TRBJ2-1; 13 bases are a match to TRBD2. The J segment lost 8 bases and the V segment lost 4 bases, leaving 9 bases of the junction unmatched. The germline V gene encodes CDR1 SGHRS and CDR2 YFSETQ. This CDR3 contains 16 residues. The CDR3 DNA reads TGCGCCAGCAGCGCCCGGACTAGCGGGAGACCCCATGAGCAGTTCTTC. As protein: CASSARTSGRPHEQFF.

There are a few counts of this clonotype. The chain combines TRBV6-1 with TRBJ2-7; maybe TRBD1 (6 bases). The V and J ends lost 7 bases and 3 bases respectively, with 16 bases between them. The CDR3 extends over 14 amino acids. CDR1 and CDR2 from the germline V gene are MNHNS and SASEGT. The CDR3 coding sequence is TGTGCCAGCAACAAGGGCAGACAGGACTACGAGCAGTACTTC. It encodes CASNKGRQDYEQYF.

To note about this clonotype: One end of the junction does not line up with germline, which may come from a read error. The V call is TRBV7-7, the J call TRBJ1-5; tentative D call: TRBD1 (5 bases). Per germline, CDR1 SSHAT and CDR2 FNYEAQ (reference sequence). The CDR3 is made up of 16 amino acids. CDR3 nucleotides: TGTGCTAGCAGCTTGTGTCGGGACGATAGCAATCAGCCCCAGCATTTT. Protein sequence: CASSLCRDDSNQPQHF.

This clonotype was seen many times. The chain uses TRBV7-9 and TRBJ1-3; unclear D gene. Trimming pared 4 bases from V and 0 bases from J, leaving 16 bases between. CDR1 is SEHNR, CDR2 FQNEAQ, per germline (reference sequence). The CDR3 is 17 residues long. CDR3 in amino acids: CASSSSGRSYSGNTIYF. DNA for the CDR3: TGTGCCAGCAGCTCGTCAGGAAGATCCTACTCTGGAAACACCATATATTTT.

This sequence joins TRBV20-1 and TRBJ2-5; no firm D call. The CDR3 is made up of 11 amino acids. Germline CDR1 DFQATT, CDR2 SNEGSKA (reference sequence). V lost 1 base and J lost 4, with 4 bases in between. CDR3 loop: CSARGLETQYF. CDR3 coding DNA: TGCAGTGCTAGAGGACTAGAGACCCAGTACTTC.

The table lists this clonotype with many counts. The gene calls are TRBV28 and TRBJ1-4; D is uncertain. This CDR3 is 14 amino acids long. V dropped 6 bases and J dropped 2 bases, with 10 bases sitting between them. The V gene's germline CDR1 is MDHEN and CDR2 SYDVKM. The CDR3: CASSLSGTNEKLFF. The CDR3 region has the DNA TGTGCCAGCAGCTTGAGTGGGACTAATGAAAAACTGTTTTTT. Full variable domain (missing parts from reference TRBV28 and TRBJ1-4): DVKVTQSSRYLVKRTGEKVFLECVQDMDHENMFWYRQDPGLGLRLIYFSYDVKMKEKGDIPEGYSVSREKKERFSLILESASTNQTSMYLCASSLSGTNEKLFFGSGTQLSVL.

The chain carries TRBV6-1 and TRBJ1-2; unclear D gene. Trimming pared 1 base from V and 0 bases from J, leaving 9 bases between. This CDR3 is 15 amino acids long. The germline V gene has CDR1 MNHNS and CDR2 SASEGT. The CDR3 region has the DNA TGTGCCAGCAGTGAAGGGGCAGCAACTAACTATGGCTACACCTTC. As protein: CASSEGAATNYGYTF.

The V call is TRBV20-1, the J call TRBJ2-5; 10 nucleotides agree with TRBD1. The V gene end was trimmed by 6 bases and the J gene end by 1 base; junction bases not matched to a gene: 11. This CDR3 region has 16 residues. The germline CDR1 and CDR2 sequences are DFQATT and SNEGSKA (reference sequence). In DNA, the CDR3 is TGCAGTGCCGAAAGTCCGGGACAGGGGCCCCAAGAGACCCAGTACTTC. Protein: CSAESPGQGPQETQYF.

V usage is TRBV27 and J usage is TRBJ2-1; D might be TRBD1 (5 bases). Germline V gene data show CDR1 as MNHEY and CDR2 as SMNVEV (reference sequence). The CDR3 totals 13 residues. Between the trimmed V and J ends, which lost 5 bases and 10 bases, there was a span of 15 bases. CDR3 loop: CASSTQAGPEQFF. CDR3 nucleotide sequence: TGTGCCAGCAGTACCCAGGCAGGGCCGGAGCAGTTCTTC.

CDR3 sequence reads: CASSHRRQGVTEAFF. As DNA, the CDR3 is TGTGCCAGCAGCCACCGGAGGCAGGGTGTCACTGAAGCTTTCTTT. J is TRBJ1-1 and V is TRBV3-1; possibly TRBD1 for D (5 bases). Germline V gene sequence: CDR1 LGHDT, CDR2 YNNKEL (reference sequence). V shed 3 bases and J shed 4 bases, with 15 bases lying between them. The CDR3 extends over 15 amino acids.

The rearrangement joins TRBV2 to TRBJ1-2; no clear D. Germline CDR1 and CDR2: SNHLY and FYNNEI. The germline V and J ends were trimmed by 5 bases and 3 bases, with 16 bases remaining between them. This CDR3 is 15 amino acids long. In DNA form, the CDR3 reads TGTGCCAGCAGTTTAAGCAGGCCCGGGGACTATGGCTACACCTTC. This gives the protein CASSLSRPGDYGYTF.

The CDR3, as DNA: TGTGCCAGCAGGGGGGACAGGGCCACTGAAGCTTTCTTT. Translating it yields CASRGDRATEAFF. This sequence joins TRBV3-1 and TRBJ1-1; 9 nucleotides line up with TRBD1. CDR1 and CDR2 from the germline V gene are LGHDT and YNNKEL (reference sequence). The ends lost 6 bases at V and 4 bases at J; junction bases unmatched: 3. This CDR3 region has 13 residues. Full variable domain (missing parts from reference TRBV3-1 and TRBJ1-1): DTAVSQTPKYLVTQMGNDKSIKCEQNLGHDTMYWYKQDSKKFLKIMFSYNNKELIINETVPNRFSPKSPDKAHLNLHINSLELGDSAVYFCASRGDRATEAFFGQGTRLTVV.

This clonotype was seen repeatedly, ten times or more. The rearrangement links TRBV7-2 to TRBJ2-2, with 11 bases lining up with TRBD2. Germline V CDR1 and CDR2: SGHTA, FQGNSA. CDR3 length: 16 residues. The V gene end was trimmed by 3 bases and the J gene end by 4 bases; junction bases not matched to a gene: 4. The CDR3 DNA is TGTGCCAGCAGCTTTCGTAGCGGGGGGGCCACCGGGGAGCTGTTTTTT. Its protein is CASSFRSGGATGELFF. The whole variable domain, filled in from reference TRBV7-2 and TRBJ2-2, reads GAGVSQSPSNKVTEKGKDVELRCDPISGHTALYWYRQSLGQGLEFLIYFQGNSAPDKSGLPSDRFSAERTGGSVSTLTIQRTQQEDSAVYLCASSFRSGGATGELFFGEGSRLTVL.

This clonotype occurred many times. The rearrangement links TRBV28 to TRBJ2-3, with 11 bases identical to TRBD2. The CDR3 runs 17 residues. The junction had 9 bases not matched to a gene; V was cut back by 1 base and J by 6 bases. Germline V lookup: CDR1 MDHEN, CDR2 SYDVKM. The chain's CDR3 is CASSLLGLAGGGDTQYF. Written as DNA, the CDR3 is TGTGCCAGCAGTTTATTAGGCCTAGCGGGGGGAGGGGATACGCAGTATTTT.

CDR3 DNA: TGTGCCAGTAGCACCAGGACAGGCGGCGGGGCAGATACGCAGTATTTT. Amino acids: CASSTRTGGGADTQYF. The chain is built from TRBV19 and TRBJ2-3; TRBD1 might be the D (7 bases). Per germline, CDR1 LNHDA and CDR2 SQIVND (reference sequence). The CDR3 is 16 residues long. V was clipped by 6 bases and J by 4 bases, with 20 bases between them. Together with reference TRBV19 and TRBJ2-3, the CDR3 gives the full variable domain: DGGITQSPKYLFRKEGQNVTLSCEQNLNHDAMYWYRQDPGQGLRLIYYSQIVNDFQKGDIAEGYSVSREKKESFPLTVTSAQKNPTAFYLCASSTRTGGGADTQYFGPGTRLTVL.

This clonotype occurred a few times. The V gene is TRBV6-4, the J gene TRBJ2-1; 9 nucleotides align to TRBD1. The CDR3 is 14 amino acids. Trimming took 8 bases from V and 8 from J; bases not matched to a gene: 10. CDR1 and CDR2 from the germline V gene are MRHNA and SNTAGT. CDR3 DNA: TGTGCCAGCGCCCCCGGGACAGGGTTGTATGAGCAGTTCTTC. This gives the protein CASAPGTGLYEQFF.

The rearrangement joins TRBV27 to TRBJ2-3, with D tentatively TRBD2 (6 bases). This CDR3 region has 16 residues. Trimming pared 3 bases from V and 0 bases from J, leaving 13 bases between. Looked up from germline, CDR1 is MNHEY and CDR2 is SMNVEV (reference sequence). Written as DNA, the CDR3 is TGTGCCAGCAGTTTCCTGCGCGGGACCAGCACAGATACGCAGTATTTT. Its translation: CASSFLRGTSTDTQYF.

The J gene is TRBJ1-1, the V gene TRBV11-3, with D maybe TRBD1 (5 bases). Trimming took 5 bases from V and 3 from J, leaving 13 bases between them. From germline, CDR1 is SGHNT and CDR2 YENEEA. The length of the CDR3 is 14 residues. The CDR3 protein is CASSLRARDTEAFF. CDR3 in DNA: TGTGCCAGCAGCCTCCGGGCCAGGGACACTGAAGCTTTCTTT.